A selection of T cell receptor beta chains follows, all from one sample in a study of beta chain features in type 1 diabetes. This table comes from immunoSEQ multiplex PCR, and its TCRdb copy is limited to in-frame clones, with some not included. The sample gives around 340,000 clones, less than 9.5% of which show up once; more than 0.4% is in the top ten. Sequencing was carried out using central memory CD4+ T cells from blood. These receptors were taken from a woman aged 18-35 years in good health. Each CDR3 is given with its conserved first and last residue. Each record gives: CDR3 length, clone size, V gene, D gene, J gene, CDR3 DNA, CDR3 protein. A D gene is named only where the DNA matches it firmly. The listing skips clone size in some rows; elsewhere it reads once, few, many or a size class.

16	few	TRBV27	-	TRBJ1-1	TGTGCCAGCAGTTTCGAACTGGGGGGAGCGGGCACTGAAGCTTTCTTT	CASSFELGGAGTEAFF
14	-	TRBV10-3	TRBD2	TRBJ2-1	TGTGCCATCAGTTTAGCGGGAGGGCCTCATGAGCAGTTCTTC	CAISLAGGPHEQFF
17	-	TRBV9	TRBD2	TRBJ2-7	TGTGCCAGCAGCGTAGGCCTAGCGGGAGCCACGGTATCCGAGCAGTACTTC	CASSVGLAGATVSEQYF
16	-	TRBV7-2	-	TRBJ2-1	TGTGCCAGCACCTCCGGTGGGGCGAATCAGGGGAATGAGCAGTTCTTC	CASTSGGANQGNEQFF
15	-	TRBV28	TRBD1	TRBJ1-2	TGTGCCACCCGGGACAGGGCCCATACGAGCTTGGGCTACACCTTC	CATRDRAHTSLGYTF
17	-	TRBV11-2	TRBD2	TRBJ2-7	TGTGCCAGCAGCTTAGGTGCTAGCGGGAGTGTCAGATACGAGCAGTACTTC	CASSLGASGSVRYEQYF
15	few	TRBV15	-	TRBJ1-5	TGTGCCACCAGCAGAGTCCAGGCTAGCAATCAGCCCCAGCATTTT	CATSRVQASNQPQHF
13	-	TRBV28	-	TRBJ1-2	TGTGCCAGCAGTCCAGGATATAACTATGGCTACACCTTC	CASSPGYNYGYTF
14	few	TRBV27	TRBD1	TRBJ1-5	TGTGCCAGCCAGACAGGGGGATGGGATCAGCCCCAGCATTTT	CASQTGGWDQPQHF
14	-	TRBV27	-	TRBJ2-7	TGTGCCAGCAGTCGGAAGCTCGGCTCCTACGAGCAGTACTTC	CASSRKLGSYEQYF
15	few	TRBV7-2	-	TRBJ1-2	TGTGCCAGCAGCCTGGGCCTTTTCGGGAGCGGTGGCTACACCTTC	CASSLGLFGSGGYTF
14	-	TRBV4-1	-	TRBJ2-7	TGCGCCAGCAGCCAAGATCCCTTCTCCTACGAGCAGTACTTC	CASSQDPFSYEQYF
17	many	TRBV28	TRBD2	TRBJ2-7	TGTGCCAGCAGTCTTGGACTAGCGGGAGGCCTCTCCTACGAGCAGTACTTC	CASSLGLAGGLSYEQYF
13	few	TRBV10-1	TRBD1	TRBJ1-5	TGCGCCAGCAGTACAGGGGTTGGACAGCCCCAGCATTTT	CASSTGVGQPQHF
14	-	TRBV7-2	-	TRBJ1-4	TGCGCCAGCAGCCAAGCACAGACTAATGAAAAACTGTTTTTT	CASSQAQTNEKLFF
14	-	TRBV7-2	-	TRBJ2-5	TGTGCCAGCAGCCCACTAGGTGTTCAAGAGACCCAGTACTTC	CASSPLGVQETQYF